The source of this T cell receptor beta chain is a study of OX40 agonist ivuxolimab in advanced cancers. Study conclusions and caveats: Partly responding patients at 0.1-3.0 mg/kg showed some of the smallest clonal expansion. CD4+ T cells averaged fewer expanded clones than CD8+ T cells.

Germline CDR1 reads PRHDT; CDR2 reads FYEKMQ (reference sequence). The CDR3 length is 14 residues. The V gene lost 5 bases and the J gene lost 6 bases, with 17 bases spanning the gap. The data were produced by immunoSEQ multiplex PCR, yet TCRdb's version contains in-frame clones alone and is incomplete. This table has 70,000 to 100,000 clones, about 87% appearing once. Remarks on this clone: The antigen remains undetermined.

The TCR comes from an adult with an advanced solid tumor such as melanoma, head and neck, liver or kidney cancer. The material sequenced was CD4+ or CD8+ T cells sorted from blood, taken in a trial of the OX40 agonist ivuxolimab. V gene TRBV13 combines with J gene TRBJ2-7; D perhaps matches TRBD1 (5 bases). The CDR3: CASSVQAQKREQYF. The CDR3 nucleotides read TGTGCCAGCAGCGTACAGGCGCAAAAACGCGAGCAGTACTTC.